The source of this TCR beta chain is a study of T cells in tumors and immune-related adverse events. Assay: immunoSEQ multiplex PCR; the TCRdb copy retains only in-frame clones and omits some. The sample has fewer than 25,000 clones, approximately 90% seen once. The CDR3 has 14 amino acids. Germline lookup yields CDR1 SQVTM and CDR2 ANQGSEA. V shed 8 bases and J shed 2 bases, with 17 bases lying between them. The sequencing here drew on lymph node tissue, taken from a patient treated with anti-PD-1 therapy. The chain carries TRBV29-1 and TRBJ2-3; possibly TRBD2 for D (6 bases). This TCR was sampled from a female donor with metastatic renal cell carcinoma. CDR3: CSIGPGLTTDTQYF. CDR3 nucleotide sequence: TGCAGCATTGGACCGGGACTGACCACAGATACGCAGTATTTT.